These 20 T cell receptor beta chains originate from one sample sequenced in a study of T cell repertoires in cytomegalovirus infection. TCRdb ran MiXCR on the reads and lists one entry per CDR3 protein. There are almost 300,000 distinct CDR3 sequences in the sample; around 10% occur only once, and around 2.5% lies in the top ten. The sequenced sample consisted of PBMCs. These receptors were obtained from a human donor in good health (CMV status not recorded). Some clones in this sample may be carry-over from other donors' samples.

There are a few counts of this clonotype. The CDR3 DNA is TGCGCCAGCAGCGGGGGACAGCCAGGCTACACCTTC. It encodes CASSGGQPGYTF. The V and J genes are TRBV5-1 and TRBJ1-2; the match to TRBD1 covers 7 bases. Per germline, CDR1 SGHRS and CDR2 YFSETQ. Trimming cost V 4 bases and J 8 bases; bases outside gene matches: 5. The CDR3 runs to 12 residues.

Regarding this clonotype: The germline gene is not matched at one end of the junction; a read error may be the cause. This chain connects TRBV2 to TRBJ1-2; D is perhaps TRBD1 (6 bases). Germline V gene sequence: CDR1 SNHLY, CDR2 FYNNEI. The CDR3 consists of 15 residues. The CDR3 loop reads CASSEEGGTNYGYTF. CDR3 in DNA: TGTGCCAGCAGCGAAGAAGGGGGGACTAACTATGGCTACACCTTC. The full variable domain, completed using reference TRBV2 and TRBJ1-2, is EPEVTQTPSHQVTQMGQEVILRCVPISNHLYFYWYRQILGQKVEFLVSFYNNEISEKSEIFDDQFSVERPDGSNFTLKIRSTKLEDSAMYFCASSEEGGTNYGYTFGSGTRLTVV.

This clonotype was counted at least ten times. The genes are TRBV6-1 and TRBJ1-2; D perhaps matches TRBD1 (6 bases). Germline CDR1 and CDR2: MNHNS and SASEGT. The germline V and J ends were trimmed by 4 bases and 8 bases, with 20 bases remaining between them. The CDR3 spans 15 residues. CDR3 amino acids: CASSAVRTELRGYTF. DNA for the CDR3: TGTGCCAGCAGTGCCGTTCGGACAGAACTTCGGGGCTACACCTTC.

This clonotype was found many times. The gene calls are TRBV6-2 or TRBV6-3 and TRBJ2-1; D not certain. Germline loops: CDR1 MNHEY, CDR2 SVGEGT. V was pared by 0 bases and J by 4 bases, with 4 bases between. This CDR3 region has 13 residues. The CDR3 reads CASSYSRYNEQFF. The CDR3 DNA follows: TGTGCCAGCAGTTACTCGCGGTACAATGAGCAGTTCTTC.

Many counts were recorded for this clonotype. The J gene is TRBJ2-7, the V gene TRBV28, with 8 bases that match TRBD2. V lost 5 bases and J lost 6; bases outside the gene matches: 6. The CDR3 spans 13 residues. From germline, CDR1 is MDHEN and CDR2 SYDVKM. CDR3 coding DNA: TGTGCCAGCAGTCCCCCGGGGGGGCCCGAGCAGTACGTC. Protein product: CASSPPGGPEQYV.

The table lists this clonotype with many counts. This chain links TRBV20-1 with TRBJ1-6; 10 nucleotides agree with TRBD1. J lost 3 bases, V lost 0 bases, and 5 bases had no gene match. CDR1 DFQATT and CDR2 SNEGSKA come from the germline V gene (reference sequence). The CDR3 runs to 17 residues. DNA for the CDR3: TGCAGTGCTAGAGATCCAGGGACAGGGGTCTATAATTCACCCCTCCACTTT. It translates to CSARDPGTGVYNSPLHF.

The genes are TRBV14 and TRBJ1-1, with D possibly being TRBD1 (5 bases). This CDR3 is 15 amino acids long. Germline assignment: CDR1 SGHDN and CDR2 FVKESK. With 4 bases removed from V and 5 bases from J, the gap between germline ends came to 17 bases. The DNA for the CDR3 is TGTGCCAGCAGCCTTCAAAGGTGGCAGGGAACTGAAGCTTTCTTT. Protein product: CASSLQRWQGTEAFF.

This clonotype was seen many times. The chain employs TRBV5-4 and TRBJ2-2, with no clear D. Germline V gene data show CDR1 as SGHNT and CDR2 as YYREEE (reference sequence). Trimming shortened V by 0 bases and J by 2 bases, and 8 bases separated the two germline ends. This CDR3 region has 15 residues. CDR3 sequence reads: CASSLVLENTGELFF. The DNA for the CDR3 is TGTGCCAGCAGCTTGGTATTGGAAAACACCGGGGAGCTGTTTTTT.

This clonotype was counted at least ten times. The chain joins TRBV6-2 or TRBV6-3 to TRBJ2-5; 8 positions agree with TRBD2. The CDR3 is 16 residues long. Germline CDR1 is MNHEY and CDR2 is SVGEGT. V lost 8 bases and J lost 1; bases outside the gene matches: 12. The CDR3 DNA sequence: TGTGCCAGCGAGAGCGGGAGTACGATCCTCCAAGAGACCCAGTACTTC. This codes for CASESGSTILQETQYF.

This clonotype came up many times. This CDR3 is CASSLHLQDEKLFF. The CDR3 DNA follows: TGTGCCAGCAGCCTTCATTTGCAAGATGAAAAACTGTTTTTT. The chain recombines TRBV12-3 or TRBV12-4 with TRBJ1-4; no clear D. The ends were cut back, 6 bases at V and 6 bases at J, with 14 bases in the middle. The CDR3 is 14 amino acids.

This clonotype was counted many times. The chain is built from TRBV7-9 and TRBJ1-1; D perhaps matches TRBD1 (5 bases). This CDR3 has 14 residues. Trimming shortened V by 6 bases and J by 5 bases, and 16 bases separated the two germline ends. Germline V gives CDR1 SEHNR, CDR2 FQNEAQ (reference sequence). The chain's CDR3 is CASRISGGYTEAFF. The CDR3 DNA sequence: TGTGCCAGCAGAATTAGCGGGGGTTATACTGAAGCTTTCTTT.

This chain connects TRBV7-4 to TRBJ2-3; 10 bases align to TRBD1. This CDR3 comprises 15 residues. Losses at the gene ends were 3 bases for V and 5 bases for J; bases not matched to a gene: 5. The V gene's germline CDR1 is SGHVT and CDR2 SQSDAQ. The CDR3 spells CASSFDRGLGDTQYF. CDR3 nucleotide sequence: TGTGCCAGCAGCTTTGACAGGGGGCTCGGAGATACGCAGTATTTT.

A note on this clonotype: One end of the junction is discordant with germline, which a read error may explain. The gene calls are TRBV4-1 and TRBJ2-4, with D perhaps TRBD1 or TRBD2 (5 bases each). The CDR3 totals 18 residues. The germline gives CDR1 MGHRA, CDR2 YSYEKL. This CDR3 is CASSPGTATSGAKNIQYF. The CDR3 DNA reads as TGTGCCAGCAGCCCCGGGACGGCTACCTCTGGGGCCAAAAACATTCAGTACTTC.

This clonotype was observed many times. This chain uses TRBV7-9 with TRBJ1-2, with unresolved D. This CDR3 has 14 amino acids. The germline V gene has CDR1 SEHNR and CDR2 FQNEAQ (reference sequence). Trimming shortened V by 0 bases and J by 5 bases, and 10 bases separated the two germline ends. The CDR3, as DNA: TGTGCCAGCAGCTTAGCGACGCAGCCATATGGCTACACCTTC. It is translated as CASSLATQPYGYTF. The variable domain in full, completed from reference TRBV7-9 and TRBJ1-2, reads DTGVSQNPRHKITKRGQNVTFRCDPISEHNRLYWYRQTLGQGPEFLTYFQNEAQLEKSRLLSDRFSAERPKGSFSTLEIQRTEQGDSAMYLCASSLATQPYGYTFGSGTRLTVV.

Many counts were recorded for this clonotype. This CDR3 reads CASSGSEETQYF. CDR3 nucleotide sequence: TGTGCCAGCAGCGGGTCTGAAGAGACCCAGTACTTC. The chain recombines TRBV7-3 with TRBJ2-5; no reliable D call. The CDR3 has 12 residues. V was pared by 5 bases and J by 3 bases, with 7 bases between. Germline lookup yields CDR1 SGHTA and CDR2 FQGTGA.

This clonotype was detected ten times or more. The V and J genes are TRBV7-2 and TRBJ1-3, with D tentatively TRBD1 (5 bases). The CDR3 loop spans 15 amino acids. CDR1 and CDR2 from the germline V gene are SGHTA and FQGNSA. With 4 bases removed from V and 0 bases from J, the gap between germline ends came to 10 bases. The DNA for the CDR3 is TGTGCCAGCAGCTCTGGGGGGAACTCTGGAAACACCATATATTTT. Its protein product is CASSSGGNSGNTIYF.

This clonotype was seen at least ten times. In DNA form, the CDR3 reads TGTGCCAGCAGCCGGGGGGGAGGGCCAGATACGCAGTATTTT. It specifies CASSRGGGPDTQYF. The rearrangement uses TRBV14 and TRBJ2-3, with TRBD2 identical over 7 bases. The CDR3 covers 14 residues. Germline V gene sequence: CDR1 SGHDN, CDR2 FVKESK. The V segment lost 4 bases and the J segment 4 bases; nucleotides outside the gene matches: 5.

This clonotype appeared a few times. J is TRBJ1-4 and V is TRBV6-5; TRBD1 aligns across 9 bases. V lost 2 bases to trimming and J lost 7 bases; unmatched junction nucleotides: 2. The CDR3 sequence is 14 residues long. CDR1 is MNHEY, CDR2 SVGAGI, per germline. The CDR3: CASSYAGQGEKLFF. CDR3 sequence (DNA): TGTGCCAGCAGTTACGCGGGACAGGGTGAAAAACTGTTTTTT.

This chain joins TRBV11-2 and TRBJ2-3; 8 bases match TRBD2. V was pared by 1 base and J by 10 bases, with 10 bases of the junction left unmatched. Germline values: CDR1 SGHAT, CDR2 FQNNGV. CDR3 length equals 15 residues. In DNA form, the CDR3 reads TGTGCCAGCAGCTTAGTGCGAAGTAGCGGGGCTCCGCAGTATTTT. Translating gives CASSLVRSSGAPQYF.

This clonotype occurred many times. This chain joins TRBV6-5 and TRBJ2-7; D may be TRBD2 (6 bases). The CDR3 contains 14 residues. V was shortened by 2 bases and J by 4 bases, with 12 bases between the two germline ends. CDR1 and CDR2 (germline): MNHEY, SVGAGI. CDR3 sequence: CASSYAPEGYEQYV. CDR3 coding DNA: TGTGCCAGCAGTTACGCCCCGGAGGGTTACGAGCAGTACGTC.